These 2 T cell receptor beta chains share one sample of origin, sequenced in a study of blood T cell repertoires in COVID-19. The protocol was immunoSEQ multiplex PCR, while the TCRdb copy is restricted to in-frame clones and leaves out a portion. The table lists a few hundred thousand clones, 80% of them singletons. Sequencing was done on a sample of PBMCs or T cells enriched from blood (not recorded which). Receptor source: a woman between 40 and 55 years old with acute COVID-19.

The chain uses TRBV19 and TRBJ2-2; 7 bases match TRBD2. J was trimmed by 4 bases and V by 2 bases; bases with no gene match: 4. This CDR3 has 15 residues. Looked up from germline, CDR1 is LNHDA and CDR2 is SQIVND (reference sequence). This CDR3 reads CASSIPGRGTGELFF. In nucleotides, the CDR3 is TGTGCCAGTAGTATACCGGGGAGGGGCACCGGGGAGCTGTTTTTT.

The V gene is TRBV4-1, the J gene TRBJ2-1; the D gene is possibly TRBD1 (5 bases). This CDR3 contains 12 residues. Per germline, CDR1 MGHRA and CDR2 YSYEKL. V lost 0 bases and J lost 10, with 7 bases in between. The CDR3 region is CASSQEGREQFF. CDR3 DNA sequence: TGCGCCAGCAGCCAAGAGGGGCGGGAGCAGTTCTTC.